This TCR beta chain comes out of a study of cytomegalovirus exposure and HLA in healthy donors. V lost 0 bases, J lost 3 bases, and 6 bases lay in between. The germline V gene encodes CDR1 SGDLS and CDR2 YYNGEE. The CDR3 has 13 residues. The PCR employed 60 Vbeta primers together with 13 Jbeta primers. Authors' data handling: Among the unique TCR beta chains that a later analysis counted, 70 million to 85 million in all, 9.5 million to 11 million were shared. Assay used: immunoSEQ multiplex PCR; TCRdb lists only in-frame clones, some missing. Clone size and the V and J calls come from that table; the DNA yielded D and trimming. The specimen's table records roughly 100,000 clones. Points from the study as a whole: In a later analysis, TCR beta V- and J-gene trimming showed a link to a missense DCLRE1C variant. For cytomegalovirus status, the classifier reportedly gave diagnoses with high specificity and sensitivity.

Regarding this clone: The antigen is not known.

The source material was PBMCs. V and J are TRBV9 and TRBJ1-1; unclear D gene. The receptor comes from a middle-aged man in good health and CMV-seronegative. CDR3 DNA sequence: TGTGCCAGCAGCGTAGACCTATACACTGAAGCTTTCTTT. Translating it yields CASSVDLYTEAFF.